This T cell receptor (beta chain) was sequenced during a study of T cell repertoires in aging, cancer and after chemotherapy. At the level of the study: Donor ages fell into six groups from 30 or younger up to 70 or older. Overall study findings and caveats: Healthy donors lost TCR diversity with age mainly through richness, cancer patients through richness and evenness. Age-matched healthy donors had significantly more diverse, less clonal blood TCR repertoires than untreated cancer patients.

A note on this clonotype: Its antigen is undetermined.

Germline CDR1 reads SGHVS; CDR2 reads FNYEAQ. Trimming stripped 1 base from V and 6 bases from J, with 10 bases between. This CDR3 is 14 amino acids long. Rearranged V-D-J TRB sequences were amplified with a mixed TRB-A/B primer pool. TCRdb passed the multiplex PCR reads through MiXCR, listing each CDR3 protein once. The data hold approximately 1,500 distinct CDR3 sequences, with roughly 62% observed a single time. TCR beta rearrangements were amplified from peripheral blood genomic DNA. Sequenced material: blood. The clonotype was recovered from a human donor with a blood cancer. The chain combines TRBV7-6 with TRBJ2-1, with a weak D call TRBD1 (6 bases). CDR3 residues: CASSLGQASNEQFF. Here the CDR3 DNA reads TGTGCCAGCAGCTTAGGACAGGCGAGCAATGAGCAGTTCTTC.